This T cell receptor (beta chain) was documented in a study of blood T cell repertoires in COVID-19. Study information: Donors in the United States, Italy and Spain gave samples during acute or convalescent COVID-19.

Germline CDR1 and CDR2: LGHDT and YNNKEL (reference sequence). CDR3 length: 18 amino acids. Trimming removed 0 bases from V and 0 bases from J, with 15 bases in between. The table came from immunoSEQ multiplex PCR; TCRdb's copy has only in-frame clones and leaves some out. The sample shows 200,000 to 300,000 clones, roughly 80% of them seen only once. This chain uses TRBV3-1 (or the pseudogene TRBV3-2) with TRBJ1-5; no clear D gene. Input material: peripheral blood. The source of this sequence is a woman between 70 and 85 years old with acute or convalescent COVID-19. The CDR3 sequence is CASSQDQHPSISNQPQHF. In DNA, the CDR3 is TGTGCCAGCAGCCAAGATCAACACCCTTCCATTAGCAATCAGCCCCAGCATTTT.